What follows is one T cell receptor (beta chain) and its context. Its antigen is undetermined. Germline is not matched at one junction end, which may reflect a read error. The data were taken from a study of cytomegalovirus exposure and HLA in healthy donors. The CDR3 runs 13 residues. Germline CDR1 SGHAT, CDR2 FQNNGV. With 60 Vbeta and 13 Jbeta primers, the PCR was carried out. The data were produced by immunoSEQ multiplex PCR, yet TCRdb's version contains in-frame clones alone and is incomplete. The repertoire consists of 90,000 to 100,000 clones, with 74% occurring once and the leading ten covering under 2%. Study results and limitations: The investigators catalogued 150 to 200 TCR beta chains as cytomegalovirus-associated.

The chain links TRBV11-2 to TRBJ2-5; no definite D call. The source is a male donor in good health and CMV-seronegative. The source material was PBMCs. CDR3 sequence reads: CASSLNNQETQYF. The CDR3, as DNA: TGTGCCAGCAGCTTAAACAACCAGGAGACCCAGTACTTC.